Here is one TCR beta chain with its context. As yet, its antigen is unknown. The data stem from a study of PD-1 blockade in mismatch repair-deficient tumors. Study information: Patients had about eleven mismatch repair-deficient cancer types and were previously treated and progressing. Findings and caveats of the study: After pembrolizumab, tumor-resident clones rose rapidly, then generally contracted before radiologic responses.

Here immunoSEQ multiplex PCR was the method, and the copy in TCRdb shows in-frame clones only, minus some. The table has approximately 130,000 clones, approximately 86% seen once. This CDR3 spans 15 amino acids. The sample was peripheral blood, taken 44 weeks after starting pembrolizumab. The chain joins TRBV21-1 to TRBJ2-2; TRBD2, the table's D call, was not compared with the DNA. TRBV21-1 is a documented pseudogene. This TCR was sampled from an adult with mismatch repair-deficient cancer. CDR3 nucleotide sequence: TGTGCCAGCAGCAAAACTAGCGGGAGCACCGGGGAGCTGTTTTTT. It translates to CASSKTSGSTGELFF.